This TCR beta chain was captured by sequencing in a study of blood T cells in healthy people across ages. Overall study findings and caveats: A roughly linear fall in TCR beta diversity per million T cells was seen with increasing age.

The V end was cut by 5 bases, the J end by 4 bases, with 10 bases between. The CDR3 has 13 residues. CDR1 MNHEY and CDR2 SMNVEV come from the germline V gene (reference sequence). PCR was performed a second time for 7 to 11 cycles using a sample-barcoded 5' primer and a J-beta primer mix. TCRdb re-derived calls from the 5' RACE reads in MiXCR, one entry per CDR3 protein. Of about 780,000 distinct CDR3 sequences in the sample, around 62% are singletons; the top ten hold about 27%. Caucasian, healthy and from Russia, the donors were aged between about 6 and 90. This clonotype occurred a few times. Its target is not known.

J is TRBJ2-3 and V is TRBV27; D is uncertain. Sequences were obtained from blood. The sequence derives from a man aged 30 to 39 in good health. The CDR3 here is CASSMIVADTQYF. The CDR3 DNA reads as TGTGCCAGCAGTATGATAGTGGCAGATACGCAGTATTTT.